This T cell receptor (beta chain) was obtained from a study of blood T cell repertoires in COVID-19 (dated by TCRdb to the early 2020s). Notes on the research overall: Samples covering the acute and convalescent phases of COVID-19 were provided by collaborators in the United States, Italy and Spain. The material from the prospective study consisted of cDNA or gDNA derived from T cells, B-cell-depleted T cells, or PBMCs. Deeply sampled blood TCRbeta repertoires from subjects exposed to, actively infected with, or recovered from COVID-19 were included in the dataset. The repertoires were released in a freely available public database meant as a resource for research on the immune response to SARS-CoV-2. Samples were obtained from the ongoing ImmuneRACE study (first 160 participants) and from 1,254 subjects provided by 6 global collaborators. Sample metadata almost always included a de-identified subject ID, COVID-19 status, age in years and sex. Where available, HLA class I and class II types were taken from metadata supplied by the sample provider and were not determined by assay-based typing. Overall study outcomes, separate from this receptor: The quantity of clinical and demographic metadata differed by source and by participant and was supplied without curation.

The immunoSEQ Assay, a bias-controlled multiplex PCR, was used to amplify TCRbeta CDR3 regions from genomic DNA. In the paper's pipeline: Within the assay, amplification of reference gene primers was used to estimate how many nucleated cells each sample contained. To quantify the absolute abundance of each unique TCRbeta CDR3 rearrangement, sequence reads were collapsed and filtered. For each sample, productive Simpson clonality was calculated as the square root of Simpson's diversity index across productive rearrangements. TCRdb obtained this table from immuneACCESS and retained in-frame rearrangements with V and J assigned. These tables miss some clones; where compared with another copy, unresolved V genes account for less than half of the shortfall, and the remainder is unexplained. That table supplies the V and J calls and clone size; D and trimming were determined from the DNA. This sample lists around 99,000 clones; around 80% were detected once. The ten largest clones capture less than 8% of the sample.

Concerning this clone itself: Its antigen target is currently unknown. No base qualities exist here, and no much larger clone lies one base off it.

V is trimmed back by 4 bases and J by 3 bases, and the junction contains 21 bases that no gene match accounts for. CDR1 and CDR2 (SGHDN, FVKESK) derive from the germline V gene. From its cysteine to its phenylalanine, the CDR3 spans 20 amino acids. The retained sequence is limited to the CDR3, 60 bases, with the frame set at the first base. Whole blood was collected in K2EDTA tubes by collaborating institutions according to the institutions' own protocols. Collaborator samples were shipped for TCRbeta analysis as frozen whole blood, isolated PBMCs, or DNA extracted from either sample type. The source is a woman over 75 with active or convalescent COVID-19. In this chain, TRBV14 is recombined with TRBJ1-2, with 9 junctional bases fitting TRBD1. The sequencing sample was made of peripheral blood. The base sequence is TGTGCCAGCAGCCCTACAACCCGGGACAGGGCAATAGACTCGTACTATGGCTACACCTTC. It codes for CASSPTTRDRAIDSYYGYTF.